These T cell receptor beta chains were read from a single sample in a study of spatial heterogeneity in lung cancer. From the 5' RACE reads, TCRdb called clonotypes with MiXCR, one entry per CDR3 protein. Of more than 3,000 distinct CDR3 sequences in the sample, nearly 5% were seen once. The specimen comprised lung tumor tissue, sampled at surgery. The receptors originated from a female donor with early-stage non-small cell lung cancer. CDR3s include the opening cysteine and the closing phenylalanine or tryptophan. A D gene is named only where the DNA matches it firmly. Clone size is stated in some rows and not others, as once, few, many or a class when expanded.

v_call: TRBV9
j_call: TRBJ2-1
d_call: TRBD1
clone_size: medium-sized
cdr3_length: 15
cdr3_aa: CASSGYRGIDNEQFF
cdr3_nt: TGTGCCAGCAGCGGGTACAGGGGGATTGACAATGAGCAGTTCTTC

v_call: TRBV4-1
j_call: TRBJ1-5
d_call: TRBD1
clone_size: medium-sized
cdr3_length: 15
cdr3_aa: CASSQDWDRNQPQHF
cdr3_nt: TGCGCCAGCAGCCAAGATTGGGACAGAAATCAGCCCCAGCATTTT

v_call: TRBV20-1
j_call: TRBJ1-1
d_call: TRBD1
clone_size: many
cdr3_length: 13
cdr3_aa: CSTRGTGLGEAFF
cdr3_nt: TGCAGTACCCGAGGGACAGGATTAGGTGAAGCTTTCTTT

v_call: TRBV7-8
j_call: TRBJ1-6
d_call: NA
clone_size: medium-sized
cdr3_length: 17
cdr3_aa: CASSLVGGSAYNSPLHF
cdr3_nt: TGTGCCAGCAGCTTAGTGGGGGGGTCGGCCTATAATTCACCCCTCCACTTT

v_call: TRBV14
j_call: TRBJ2-1
d_call: NA
clone_size: few
cdr3_length: 15
cdr3_aa: CASSQDVAVWDEQFF
cdr3_nt: TGTGCCAGCAGCCAAGATGTCGCAGTGTGGGATGAGCAGTTCTTC

v_call: TRBV9
j_call: TRBJ2-3
d_call: TRBD2
clone_size: NA
cdr3_length: 15
cdr3_aa: CASSVESGKMDTQYF
cdr3_nt: TGTGCCAGCAGCGTAGAGAGCGGGAAAATGGATACGCAGTATTTT

v_call: TRBV12-3/TRBV12-4
j_call: TRBJ1-1
d_call: TRBD1
clone_size: medium-sized
cdr3_length: 13
cdr3_aa: CASSPGGYTEAFF
cdr3_nt: TGTGCCAGCAGCCCAGGGGGATACACTGAAGCTTTCTTT

v_call: TRBV20-1
j_call: TRBJ2-2
d_call: NA
clone_size: medium-sized
cdr3_length: 17
cdr3_aa: CSARDKRGGTNTGELFF
cdr3_nt: TGCAGTGCTAGAGACAAAAGGGGGGGGACGAACACCGGGGAGCTGTTTTTT

v_call: TRBV2
j_call: TRBJ2-3
d_call: NA
clone_size: NA
cdr3_length: 16
cdr3_aa: CASIAGRDRTTDTQYF
cdr3_nt: TGTGCCAGCATCGCAGGAAGAGACAGGACCACAGATACGCAGTATTTT

v_call: TRBV20-1
j_call: TRBJ2-1
d_call: TRBD2
clone_size: many
cdr3_length: 14
cdr3_aa: CSASTSGGYNEQFF
cdr3_nt: TGCAGTGCCTCTACTAGCGGGGGGTACAATGAGCAGTTCTTC

v_call: TRBV19
j_call: TRBJ1-5
d_call: TRBD1
clone_size: many
cdr3_length: 12
cdr3_aa: CASSITGGVPHF
cdr3_nt: TGTGCCAGTAGTATCACAGGGGGCGTTCCGCATTTT

v_call: TRBV4-1
j_call: TRBJ1-4
d_call: TRBD1
clone_size: medium-sized
cdr3_length: 14
cdr3_aa: CASSLGQGNEKLFF
cdr3_nt: TGCGCCAGCAGCCTGGGACAGGGGAACGAAAAACTGTTTTTT

v_call: TRBV12-3/TRBV12-4
j_call: TRBJ2-5
d_call: NA
clone_size: medium-sized
cdr3_length: 13
cdr3_aa: CASSLGGGETQYF
cdr3_nt: TGTGCCAGCAGTTTAGGGGGAGGAGAGACCCAGTACTTC

v_call: TRBV20-1
j_call: TRBJ2-5
d_call: TRBD2
clone_size: medium-sized
cdr3_length: 16
cdr3_aa: CSARTPLAGVQETQYF
cdr3_nt: TGCAGTGCTAGGACCCCCCTAGCGGGGGTACAAGAGACCCAGTACTTC

v_call: TRBV7-2
j_call: TRBJ2-5
d_call: TRBD1
clone_size: many
cdr3_length: 15
cdr3_aa: CASSSQGATQETQYF
cdr3_nt: TGTGCCAGCAGCTCCCAGGGGGCGACCCAAGAGACCCAGTACTTC

v_call: TRBV28
j_call: TRBJ2-1
d_call: NA
clone_size: many
cdr3_length: 13
cdr3_aa: CASSLFGGNEQFF
cdr3_nt: TGTGCCAGCAGTTTATTTGGCGGTAATGAGCAGTTCTTC

v_call: TRBV5-5
j_call: TRBJ1-5
d_call: NA
clone_size: medium-sized
cdr3_length: 12
cdr3_aa: CASSLANQPQHF
cdr3_nt: TGTGCCAGCAGCTTGGCCAATCAGCCCCAGCATTTT

v_call: TRBV12-3/TRBV12-4
j_call: TRBJ1-2
d_call: NA
clone_size: many
cdr3_length: 12
cdr3_aa: CASGGGGYGYTF
cdr3_nt: TGTGCCAGCGGGGGCGGAGGCTATGGCTACACCTTC

v_call: TRBV20-1
j_call: TRBJ1-5
d_call: NA
clone_size: medium-sized
cdr3_length: 12
cdr3_aa: CSAKDSNQPQHF
cdr3_nt: TGCAGTGCGAAGGACAGCAATCAGCCCCAGCATTTT

v_call: TRBV12-3/TRBV12-4
j_call: TRBJ2-6
d_call: NA
clone_size: many
cdr3_length: 17
cdr3_aa: CASTPAPGVAGANVLTF
cdr3_nt: TGTGCCAGCACCCCGGCCCCGGGAGTCGCTGGGGCCAACGTCCTGACTTTC

v_call: TRBV7-9
j_call: TRBJ1-5
d_call: NA
clone_size: medium-sized
cdr3_length: 14
cdr3_aa: CASSRGLGFQPQHF
cdr3_nt: TGTGCCAGCAGCCGTGGGTTGGGGTTTCAGCCCCAGCATTTT

v_call: TRBV20-1
j_call: TRBJ1-1
d_call: NA
clone_size: few
cdr3_length: 13
cdr3_aa: CSARDPWRAEAFF
cdr3_nt: TGCAGTGCTAGAGACCCCTGGCGGGCTGAAGCTTTCTTT

v_call: TRBV7-2
j_call: TRBJ2-7
d_call: NA
clone_size: medium-sized
cdr3_length: 12
cdr3_aa: CASSSYIYEQYF
cdr3_nt: TGTGCCAGCAGCTCCTACATCTACGAGCAGTACTTC

v_call: TRBV20-1
j_call: TRBJ1-6
d_call: NA
clone_size: medium-sized
cdr3_length: 15
cdr3_aa: CSARDKGGYNSPLHF
cdr3_nt: TGCAGTGCTAGAGATAAAGGGGGGTATAATTCACCCCTCCACTTT

v_call: TRBV18
j_call: TRBJ2-3
d_call: NA
clone_size: many
cdr3_length: 13
cdr3_aa: CASSPENTDTQYF
cdr3_nt: TGTGCCAGCTCACCGGAAAACACAGATACGCAGTATTTT

v_call: TRBV19
j_call: TRBJ1-5
d_call: NA
clone_size: medium-sized
cdr3_length: 13
cdr3_aa: CASSPLGKEGQHF
cdr3_nt: TGTGCCAGTAGTCCACTGGGGAAGGAAGGCCAGCATTTT

v_call: TRBV2
j_call: TRBJ1-5
d_call: TRBD1
clone_size: medium-sized
cdr3_length: 16
cdr3_aa: CASSAPTGLTNQPQHF
cdr3_nt: TGTGCCAGCAGTGCCCCGACAGGGCTTACCAATCAGCCCCAGCATTTT

v_call: TRBV4-3
j_call: TRBJ1-5
d_call: TRBD1
clone_size: many
cdr3_length: 15
cdr3_aa: CASSQSWTGDQPQHF
cdr3_nt: TGCGCCAGCAGCCAGTCCTGGACAGGGGATCAGCCCCAGCATTTT

v_call: TRBV12-3/TRBV12-4
j_call: TRBJ2-3
d_call: NA
clone_size: medium-sized
cdr3_length: 12
cdr3_aa: CASSDSRGTQYF
cdr3_nt: TGTGCCAGCAGTGACTCTAGGGGTACGCAGTATTTT

v_call: TRBV28
j_call: TRBJ1-4
d_call: NA
clone_size: medium-sized
cdr3_length: 15
cdr3_aa: CASSRTGGLGEKLFF
cdr3_nt: TGTGCCAGCAGCAGAACCGGGGGGTTAGGTGAAAAACTGTTTTTT

v_call: TRBV30
j_call: TRBJ1-4
d_call: TRBD1
clone_size: many
cdr3_length: 14
cdr3_aa: CAWDRDSENEKLFF
cdr3_nt: TGTGCCTGGGACCGGGACAGCGAGAATGAAAAACTGTTTTTT

v_call: TRBV9
j_call: TRBJ2-3
d_call: NA
clone_size: many
cdr3_length: 14
cdr3_aa: CASSWGEGTDTQYF
cdr3_nt: TGTGCCAGCAGCTGGGGGGAGGGCACAGATACGCAGTATTTT

v_call: TRBV28
j_call: TRBJ2-6
d_call: NA
clone_size: medium-sized
cdr3_length: 17
cdr3_aa: CASSSDRMGYGANVLTF
cdr3_nt: TGTGCCAGCAGTTCCGACCGGATGGGTTATGGGGCCAACGTCCTGACTTTC

v_call: TRBV5-4
j_call: TRBJ2-3
d_call: NA
clone_size: many
cdr3_length: 14
cdr3_aa: CASSLMLTPDTQYF
cdr3_nt: TGTGCCAGCAGCTTGATGTTGACCCCAGATACGCAGTATTTT

v_call: TRBV20-1
j_call: TRBJ2-1
d_call: NA
clone_size: medium-sized
cdr3_length: 15
cdr3_aa: CSAPKEGARDNEQFF
cdr3_nt: TGCAGTGCCCCTAAGGAGGGGGCGCGGGACAATGAGCAGTTCTTC

v_call: TRBV7-9
j_call: TRBJ2-5
d_call: TRBD1
clone_size: many
cdr3_length: 14
cdr3_aa: CASRSRDSQETQYF
cdr3_nt: TGTGCCAGCAGGTCTCGGGACAGCCAAGAGACCCAGTACTTC

v_call: TRBV6-4
j_call: TRBJ1-5
d_call: NA
clone_size: medium-sized
cdr3_length: 13
cdr3_aa: CASSEQSNQPQHF
cdr3_nt: TGTGCCAGCAGTGAACAGAGCAATCAGCCCCAGCATTTT

v_call: TRBV6-5
j_call: TRBJ2-5
d_call: NA
clone_size: medium-sized
cdr3_length: 15
cdr3_aa: CASTDPLGNQETQYF
cdr3_nt: TGTGCCAGCACCGACCCCCTGGGCAACCAAGAGACCCAGTACTTC

v_call: TRBV7-2
j_call: TRBJ1-4
d_call: NA
clone_size: medium-sized
cdr3_length: 15
cdr3_aa: CASSLTIGEDEKLFF
cdr3_nt: TGTGCCAGCAGCTTAACGATCGGGGAGGATGAAAAACTGTTTTTT

v_call: TRBV6-2/TRBV6-3
j_call: TRBJ1-1
d_call: NA
clone_size: medium-sized
cdr3_length: 14
cdr3_aa: CASSYRAYSTEAFF
cdr3_nt: TGTGCCAGCAGTTACAGGGCCTACAGCACTGAAGCTTTCTTT

v_call: TRBV4-3
j_call: TRBJ1-4
d_call: TRBD1
clone_size: many
cdr3_length: 17
cdr3_aa: CASSHKQRQGANEKLFF
cdr3_nt: TGCGCCAGCAGCCACAAACAACGACAGGGGGCTAATGAAAAACTGTTTTTT

v_call: TRBV20-1
j_call: TRBJ2-7
d_call: TRBD1
clone_size: many
cdr3_length: 16
cdr3_aa: CSARANRGTGWVEQYF
cdr3_nt: TGCAGTGCTAGAGCAAACAGGGGGACTGGGTGGGTTGAGCAGTACTTC

v_call: TRBV20-1
j_call: TRBJ2-5
d_call: NA
clone_size: medium-sized
cdr3_length: 14
cdr3_aa: CSARLGGGLETQYF
cdr3_nt: TGCAGTGCTAGGTTGGGGGGGGGCCTGGAGACCCAGTACTTC

v_call: TRBV30
j_call: TRBJ2-3
d_call: NA
clone_size: medium-sized
cdr3_length: 14
cdr3_aa: CAWSLGRDTDTQYF
cdr3_nt: TGTGCCTGGTCCTTGGGGAGAGACACAGATACGCAGTATTTT

v_call: TRBV20-1
j_call: TRBJ2-3
d_call: TRBD2
clone_size: medium-sized
cdr3_length: 15
cdr3_aa: CSASLAGLSTDTQYF
cdr3_nt: TGCAGTGCTTCCCTAGCGGGGTTAAGCACAGATACGCAGTATTTT

v_call: TRBV7-2
j_call: TRBJ2-2
d_call: TRBD1
clone_size: few
cdr3_length: 15
cdr3_aa: CASSLGGTGTGELFF
cdr3_nt: TGTGCCAGCAGCTTAGGCGGGACAGGCACCGGGGAGCTGTTTTTT

v_call: TRBV5-1
j_call: TRBJ1-2
d_call: NA
clone_size: NA
cdr3_length: 14
cdr3_aa: CASSLDQGRDGYTF
cdr3_nt: TGCGCCAGCAGCCTCGACCAGGGGAGAGATGGCTACACCTTC

v_call: TRBV11-1
j_call: TRBJ2-1
d_call: NA
clone_size: many
cdr3_length: 15
cdr3_aa: CASSFGLRGLNEQFF
cdr3_nt: TGTGCCAGCAGCTTTGGGCTGCGGGGACTTAATGAGCAGTTCTTC

v_call: TRBV3-1
j_call: TRBJ1-2
d_call: NA
clone_size: many
cdr3_length: 15
cdr3_aa: CASSHSGRFNYGYTF
cdr3_nt: TGTGCCAGCAGTCACTCGGGACGGTTTAACTATGGCTACACCTTC

v_call: TRBV9
j_call: TRBJ2-5
d_call: TRBD2
clone_size: medium-sized
cdr3_length: 16
cdr3_aa: CASSAISGGALETQYF
cdr3_nt: TGTGCCAGCAGCGCCATTAGCGGGGGGGCCTTGGAGACCCAGTACTTC

v_call: TRBV5-4
j_call: TRBJ2-3
d_call: NA
clone_size: many
cdr3_length: 14
cdr3_aa: CASSPQRSTDTQYF
cdr3_nt: TGTGCCAGCAGCCCACAAAGAAGCACAGATACGCAGTATTTT